This TCR beta chain was captured in a study of T cell responses to AZD1222 COVID-19 vaccine. Study-wide results and caveats: A mostly white British donor set with more females was recruited, and clonal diversity was possibly underestimated. Compared with day 0, the breadth and depth of the Spike-specific TCR repertoire rose significantly after two doses of AZD1222. Nearly half of spike-specific TCRs reportedly go after variant regions that carry no mutations.

The CDR3 totals 18 residues. Germline CDR1 is SGDLS and CDR2 is YYNGEE. The ends were cut back, 3 bases at V and 5 bases at J, with 25 bases in the middle. Using immunoSEQ multiplex PCR, the repertoire was profiled, and TCRdb retains in-frame clones only, with some absent. The sample lists about 140,000 clones; 80% to 95% were seen once. This clone was observed a single time. Its specificity is not known. The input for sequencing was peripheral blood, taken on day 0 of AZD1222 vaccination. The V call is TRBV9, the J call TRBJ2-3, with D perhaps TRBD2 (7 bases). The sequence came from an adult in good health. CDR3 in amino acids: CASSARVAAGAGGDTQYF. CDR3 nucleotide sequence: TGTGCCAGCAGCGCCCGCGTGGCGGCGGGGGCCGGGGGAGATACGCAGTATTTT.